The 8 T cell receptor beta chains below come from one sample, sequenced in a study of PD-1 blockade in classical Hodgkin lymphoma. Some clones are missing from TCRdb's copy, which holds only in-frame ones; the method was immunoSEQ multiplex PCR. The sample carries tens of thousands of clones, around three quarters recorded once. Time point noted: cycle 4 day 1 (C4D1), after less than seven weeks of nivolumab. Every patient relapsed after autologous stem cell transplantation, and brentuximab vedotin exposure varied. Magnetic negative selection was used to purify CD4+ T cells from PBMCs that had been thawed. The sample consisted of CD4+ T cells from blood, taken before the fourth cycle of nivolumab. The receptors here all came from a human donor with classical Hodgkin lymphoma.

This sequence joins TRBV2 and TRBJ2-5, with 8 nucleotides matching TRBD2. Germline CDR1 reads SNHLY; CDR2 reads FYNNEI. The V and J ends lost 10 bases and 5 bases, in that order; junction bases with no gene match: 9. CDR3 length: 13 residues. CDR3 sequence: CATKSGGLETQYF. The CDR3 DNA reads TGTGCCACCAAGTCGGGGGGGCTGGAGACCCAGTACTTC.

The chain carries TRBV6-6 and TRBJ2-7; a possible D gene is TRBD2 (6 bases). The CDR3 consists of 16 residues. V was cut by 2 bases and J by 0 bases, with 14 bases left in between. The germline V gene has CDR1 MNHNY and CDR2 SVGAGI (reference sequence). The CDR3 sequence: CASSYRRGGYSYEQYF. The CDR3 bases are TGTGCCAGCAGTTACCGCCGGGGAGGATACTCCTACGAGCAGTACTTC.

CDR3 amino acids: CASSLEQGMRRSYEQYF. DNA of the CDR3: TGTGCCAGCAGCTTGGAACAGGGAATGAGAAGGTCCTACGAGCAGTACTTC. V and J are TRBV5-4 and TRBJ2-7; D might be TRBD1 (6 bases). V lost 0 bases and J lost 1, with 17 bases in between. This CDR3 is 17 amino acids long. Germline V CDR1 and CDR2: SGHNT, YYREEE (reference sequence).

This clone came up a few times. This rearrangement joins TRBV6-6 to TRBJ1-1, with D unresolved. The germline V gene encodes CDR1 MNHNY and CDR2 SVGAGI (reference sequence). This CDR3 comprises 13 residues. Trimming removed 6 bases from V and 5 bases from J, with 13 bases in between. CDR3 in DNA: TGTGCCAGCAGCCTCCTACTTGGGACTGAAGCTTTCTTT. This gives the protein CASSLLLGTEAFF.

This clone came up a few times. V gene TRBV4-2 combines with J gene TRBJ2-4; TRBD1 aligns across 7 bases. V shed 4 bases, J shed 4 bases, and the junction held 7 bases outside the gene matches. CDR1 LGHNA and CDR2 YNFKEQ come from the germline V gene. The CDR3 runs 15 residues. The CDR3 DNA is TGTGCCAGCAGCCGGACAGGTGAGGGGAAAAACATTCAGTACTTC. Translated: CASSRTGEGKNIQYF.

The V and J genes are TRBV10-3 and TRBJ2-1; possibly TRBD2 for D (6 bases). The CDR3 consists of 17 residues. V lost 3 bases and J 4 bases, leaving 19 bases between the germline ends. Germline values: CDR1 ENHRY, CDR2 SYGVKD. In DNA form, the CDR3 reads TGTGCCATCAGTGATATGGGGGGTACTCTAATGTACAATGAGCAGTTCTTC. Its protein is CAISDMGGTLMYNEQFF.

This chain uses TRBV7-2 with TRBJ2-5, with D unresolved. Germline assignment: CDR1 SGHTA and CDR2 FQGNSA. The CDR3 consists of 14 residues. The V and J ends lost 5 bases and 5 bases respectively, with 15 bases between them. For the CDR3, the DNA is TGTGCCAGCAGCCTAGGTGGGAAGAGGGAGACCCAGTACTTC. It yields the protein CASSLGGKRETQYF.

This rearrangement joins TRBV21-1 to TRBJ1-1; TRBD1, the table's D call, lacks a check against the DNA. TRBV21-1 is classified as a pseudogene. The CDR3 has 16 residues. CDR3 coding DNA: TGTGCCAGCAGCCGAAGGGGGACAGGGAGGATCGCTGAAGCTTTCTTT. Its translation is CASSRRGTGRIAEAFF.